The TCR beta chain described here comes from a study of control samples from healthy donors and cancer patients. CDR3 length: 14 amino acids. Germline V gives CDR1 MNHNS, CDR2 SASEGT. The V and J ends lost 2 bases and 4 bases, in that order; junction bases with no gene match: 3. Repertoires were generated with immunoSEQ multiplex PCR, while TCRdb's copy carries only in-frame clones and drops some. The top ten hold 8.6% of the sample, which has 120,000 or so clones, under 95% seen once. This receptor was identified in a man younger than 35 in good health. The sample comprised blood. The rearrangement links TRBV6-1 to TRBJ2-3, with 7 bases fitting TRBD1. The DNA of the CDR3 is TGTGCCAGCAGTGAACAGGGGGTACCAGATACGCAGTATTTT. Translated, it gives CASSEQGVPDTQYF.